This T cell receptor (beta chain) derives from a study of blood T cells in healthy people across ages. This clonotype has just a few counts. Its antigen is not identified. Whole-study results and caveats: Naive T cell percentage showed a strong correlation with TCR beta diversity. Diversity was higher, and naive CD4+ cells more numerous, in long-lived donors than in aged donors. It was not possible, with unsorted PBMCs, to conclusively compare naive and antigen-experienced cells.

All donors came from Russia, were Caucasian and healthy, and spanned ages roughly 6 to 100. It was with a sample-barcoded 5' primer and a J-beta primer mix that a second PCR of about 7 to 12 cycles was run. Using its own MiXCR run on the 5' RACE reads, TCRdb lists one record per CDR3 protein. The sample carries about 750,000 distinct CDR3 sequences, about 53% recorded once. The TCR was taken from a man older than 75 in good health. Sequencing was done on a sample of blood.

CDR3: CSVETGVVKNIQYF. The CDR3 nucleotides are TGCAGCGTTGAGACAGGGGTCGTCAAAAACATTCAGTACTTC. The rearrangement links TRBV29-1 to TRBJ2-4; 8 nucleotides line up with TRBD1. From germline, CDR1 is SQVTM and CDR2 ANQGSEA. V gave up 3 bases and J gave up 3 bases; unmatched junction bases: 4. This CDR3 contains 14 residues.